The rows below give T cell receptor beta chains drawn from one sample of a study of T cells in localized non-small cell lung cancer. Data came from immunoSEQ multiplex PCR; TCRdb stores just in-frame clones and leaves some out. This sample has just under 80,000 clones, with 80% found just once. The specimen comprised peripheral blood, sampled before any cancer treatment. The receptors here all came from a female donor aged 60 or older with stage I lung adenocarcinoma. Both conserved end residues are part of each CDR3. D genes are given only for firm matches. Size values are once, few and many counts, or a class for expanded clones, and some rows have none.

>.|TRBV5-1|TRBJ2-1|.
CASSLGPGGQFF
TGCGCCAGCAGCTTGGGCCCCGGGGGGCAGTTCTTC
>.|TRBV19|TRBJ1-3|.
CASSEFFDTIYF
TGTGCCAGTAGTGAGTTTTTCGACACCATATATTTT
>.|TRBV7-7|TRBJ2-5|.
CASSLIGRQETQYF
TGTGCCAGCAGCTTAATAGGGCGGCAAGAGACCCAGTACTTC
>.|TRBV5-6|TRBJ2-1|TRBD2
CASSPKTSGTQNEQFF
TGTGCCAGCAGCCCCAAAACTAGCGGGACACAAAATGAGCAGTTCTTC
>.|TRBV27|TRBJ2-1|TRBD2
CASSPRGLAAYNEQFF
TGTGCCAGCAGCCCCCGGGGACTAGCGGCTTACAATGAGCAGTTCTTC
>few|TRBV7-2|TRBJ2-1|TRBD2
CASSPRARSGRAFNEQFF
TGTGCCAGCAGCCCCCGGGCCAGGAGCGGGAGGGCCTTTAATGAGCAGTTCTTC
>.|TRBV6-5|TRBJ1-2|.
CASSYGEHYGYTF
TGTGCCAGCAGTTACGGGGAACACTATGGCTACACCTTC
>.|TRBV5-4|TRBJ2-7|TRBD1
CASSKAGTGPEQYF
TGTGCCAGCAGCAAAGCCGGGACAGGGCCCGAGCAGTACTTC
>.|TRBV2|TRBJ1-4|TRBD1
CASSIGTATNEKLFF
TGTGCCAGCAGTATCGGGACAGCAACTAATGAAAAACTGTTTTTT
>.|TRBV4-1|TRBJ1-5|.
CASSQDRWLPQHF
TGCGCCAGCAGCCAAGATAGATGGTTGCCCCAGCATTTT
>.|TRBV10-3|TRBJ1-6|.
CAISEFPTESSYNSPLHF
TGTGCCATCAGTGAGTTTCCGACAGAGAGCTCCTATAATTCACCCCTCCACTTT
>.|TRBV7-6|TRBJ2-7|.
CASSLEAGNSYEQYF
TGTGCCAGCAGCTTAGAAGCAGGAAACTCCTACGAGCAGTACTTC
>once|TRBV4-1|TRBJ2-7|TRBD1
CASSQGQGARYEQYF
TGCGCCAGCAGCCAGGGACAGGGGGCAAGGTACGAGCAGTACTTC
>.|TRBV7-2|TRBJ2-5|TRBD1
CASSKDRTQETQYF
TGTGCCAGCAGCAAGGACAGGACACAAGAGACCCAGTACTTC
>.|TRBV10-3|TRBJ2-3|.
CAISAERATDTQYF
TGTGCCATCAGTGCAGAACGAGCCACAGATACGCAGTATTTT
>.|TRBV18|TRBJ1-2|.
CASSPLDQGYYGYTF
TGTGCCAGCTCACCCCTAGACCAAGGATACTATGGCTACACCTTC
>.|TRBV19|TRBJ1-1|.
CASRRTVNTEAFF
TGTGCCAGTCGGCGTACTGTGAACACTGAAGCTTTCTTT
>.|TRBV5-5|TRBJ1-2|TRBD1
CASSQGQNYGYTF
TGTGCCAGCAGCCAGGGACAGAACTATGGCTACACCTTC
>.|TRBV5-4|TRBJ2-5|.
CASSLVGGRRETQYF
TGTGCCAGCAGCTTGGTGGGGGGGCGCAGAGAGACCCAGTACTTC
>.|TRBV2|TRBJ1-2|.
CASSEAGTQGYGYTF
TGTGCCAGCAGTGAAGCGGGGACGCAAGGGTATGGCTACACCTTC
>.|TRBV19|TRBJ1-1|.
CASSSAGFGEAFF
TGTGCCAGTAGTTCTGCCGGGTTCGGGGAAGCTTTCTTT
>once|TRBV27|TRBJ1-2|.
CASSLGRSYGYTF
TGTGCCAGCAGTTTAGGCAGGTCCTATGGCTACACCTTC
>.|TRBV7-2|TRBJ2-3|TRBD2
CASSQSRGADTQYF
TGTGCCAGCAGCCAGTCACGGGGGGCAGATACGCAGTATTTT
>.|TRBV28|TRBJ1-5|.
CASSSRDLSNQPQHF
TGTGCCAGCAGTTCCAGGGACCTTAGCAATCAGCCCCAGCATTTT
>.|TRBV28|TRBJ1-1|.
CASSLSRQGRVNTEAFF
TGTGCCAGCAGTTTAAGTCGGCAGGGTAGGGTGAACACTGAAGCTTTCTTT
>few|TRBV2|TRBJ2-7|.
CASMGSLGPGSYEQYF
TGTGCCAGCATGGGGAGTTTAGGGCCAGGGAGCTACGAGCAGTACTTC
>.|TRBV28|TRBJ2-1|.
CASSSPVISREQFF
TGTGCCAGCAGTTCACCAGTCATCTCACGGGAGCAGTTCTTC
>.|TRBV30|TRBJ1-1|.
CAWRDFDMNTEAFF
TGTGCCTGGAGGGATTTTGACATGAACACTGAAGCTTTCTTT
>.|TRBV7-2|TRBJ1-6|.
CASSLGGNNSPLHF
TGTGCCAGCAGCTTAGGGGGGAATAATTCACCCCTCCACTTT
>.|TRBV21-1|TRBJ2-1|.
CASLLKGLAGGLPYNEQFF
TGTGCCAGCCTCCTCAAAGGACTAGCGGGGGGCCTACCCTACAATGAGCAGTTCTTC
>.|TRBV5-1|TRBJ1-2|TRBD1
CASSLARGGGFYGYTF
TGCGCCAGCAGCTTGGCCAGGGGAGGGGGCTTCTATGGCTACACCTTC
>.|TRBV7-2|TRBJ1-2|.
CASSLTLELSDGYTF
TGTGCCAGCAGCTTAACCCTGGAACTATCCGATGGCTACACCTTC
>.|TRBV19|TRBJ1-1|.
CASPPGHTSQGTEAFF
TGTGCCAGTCCACCGGGACATACCAGTCAGGGGACTGAAGCTTTCTTT
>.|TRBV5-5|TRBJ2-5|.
CASRSRNQETQYF
TGTGCCAGCAGATCAAGAAACCAAGAGACCCAGTACTTC
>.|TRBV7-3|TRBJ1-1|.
CASSLTSDGGTEAFF
TGTGCCAGCAGCTTAACGTCGGACGGGGGCACTGAAGCTTTCTTT